A selection of T cell receptor beta chains follows, all from one sample in a study of blood T cell repertoires in COVID-19. Using immunoSEQ multiplex PCR, the repertoire was profiled, and TCRdb retains in-frame clones only, with some absent. This table has around 430,000 clones, more than 75% appearing once. Sample: PBMCs or T cells enriched from blood (not recorded which). The receptors were sampled from a woman aged 45-60 years who had recovered from COVID-19. Each CDR3 is given with its conserved first and last residue. Each record gives: D gene, V gene, J gene, CDR3 length, clone size, CDR3 protein, CDR3 DNA. D genes are given only for firm matches. Size is stated for part of the rows, as once, few or many counts, or as a class when the clone is expanded.

TRBD1	TRBV28	TRBJ1-4	14	-	CASSPGGYNEKLFF	TGTGCCAGCAGTCCAGGGGGCTATAATGAAAAACTGTTTTTT
-	TRBV30	TRBJ2-1	12	-	CAWGSVYNEQFF	TGTGCCTGGGGATCGGTCTACAATGAGCAGTTCTTC
TRBD1	TRBV27	TRBJ2-1	15	-	CASSLSTGTTYEQFF	TGTGCCAGCAGTTTATCGACAGGGACAACGTATGAGCAGTTCTTC
-	TRBV24-1	TRBJ2-3	13	-	CATSGQSTDTQYF	TGTGCCACCAGTGGGCAGAGCACAGATACGCAGTATTTT
TRBD1	TRBV5-4	TRBJ1-2	15	-	CASSRLQGARYGYTF	TGTGCCAGCAGCCGCCTGCAGGGGGCTAGGTATGGCTACACCTTC
-	TRBV6-2/TRBV6-3	TRBJ2-7	14	-	CASSFAGRIYEQYF	TGTGCCAGCAGTTTTGCAGGGCGAATCTACGAGCAGTACTTC
TRBD1	TRBV2	TRBJ2-1	17	-	CASRLLPGQGGKNEQFF	TGTGCCAGCAGACTATTACCGGGACAGGGAGGGAAAAATGAGCAGTTCTTC
-	TRBV6-1	TRBJ1-6	12	-	CASSEVISPLHF	TGTGCCAGCAGTGAAGTCATTTCACCCCTCCACTTT
-	TRBV2	TRBJ1-1	13	-	CASIRSMNTEAFF	TGTGCCAGCATACGAAGCATGAACACTGAAGCTTTCTTT
-	TRBV5-5	TRBJ1-2	13	-	CASSGDGSHGYTF	TGTGCCAGCAGCGGGGACGGGAGCCATGGCTACACCTTC
TRBD1	TRBV6-5	TRBJ1-2	14	-	CASSPQGLNYGYTF	TGTGCCAGCAGTCCACAGGGGTTAAACTATGGCTACACCTTC
-	TRBV2	TRBJ2-3	15	once	CASSDYGLQSDTQYF	TGTGCCAGCAGTGATTACGGACTACAGTCAGATACGCAGTATTTT
TRBD1	TRBV30	TRBJ1-5	14	-	CAWSYDRAAQPQHF	TGTGCCTGGAGTTACGACAGGGCTGCTCAGCCCCAGCATTTT
-	TRBV5-1	TRBJ1-2	14	few	CASPQTDSRYGYTF	TGCGCCAGTCCTCAAACGGACAGTAGGTATGGCTACACCTTC
TRBD2	TRBV7-9	TRBJ2-7	15	-	CASSNGLAFPDEQYF	TGTGCCAGCAGCAACGGACTAGCTTTTCCGGACGAGCAGTACTTC
-	TRBV27	TRBJ1-1	13	-	CASSQTGFAEAFF	TGTGCCAGCAGCCAAACAGGGTTCGCTGAAGCTTTCTTT
-	TRBV7-2	TRBJ2-7	15	once	CASSLGETGPYEQYF	TGTGCCAGCAGCTTAGGGGAGACGGGTCCCTACGAGCAGTACTTC
-	TRBV6-5	TRBJ1-5	14	-	CASRRTVFSQPQHF	TGTGCCAGCAGGCGGACAGTTTTCTCGCAGCCCCAGCATTTT
TRBD2	TRBV5-1	TRBJ2-2	14	once	CASGGLASAGELFF	TGCGCCAGCGGGGGACTAGCGAGCGCCGGGGAGCTGTTTTTT
-	TRBV18	TRBJ1-1	15	-	CASSPPVGAEGEAFF	TGTGCCAGCTCACCACCGGTAGGGGCCGAAGGTGAAGCTTTCTTT
TRBD1	TRBV11-2	TRBJ1-2	16	-	CASSLVSTGGPYGYTF	TGTGCCAGCAGCTTAGTCTCCACAGGGGGCCCCTATGGCTACACCTTC
-	TRBV7-8	TRBJ1-5	13	-	CASSSAQGFPQHF	TGTGCCAGCAGCTCCGCTCAGGGTTTTCCCCAGCATTTT
-	TRBV4-2	TRBJ1-1	12	once	CASATGGVEAFF	TGTGCCAGCGCCACTGGAGGGGTCGAAGCTTTCTTT
-	TRBV19	TRBJ1-2	12	-	CASSIGDYGYTF	TGTGCCAGTAGTATCGGAGATTATGGCTACACCTTC
-	TRBV18	TRBJ1-2	14	few	CASSQSPTSGGYTF	TGTGCCAGCTCACAATCCCCAACCAGTGGTGGCTACACCTTC
TRBD2	TRBV5-1	TRBJ2-7	14	-	CASSPRGDSYEQYF	TGCGCCAGCAGCCCCCGGGGGGACTCCTACGAGCAGTACTTC
-	TRBV19	TRBJ2-3	15	-	CASTMQFGATDTQYF	TGTGCCAGTACCATGCAGTTTGGAGCCACAGATACGCAGTATTTT
TRBD1	TRBV15	TRBJ2-1	18	-	CATSRVLIQTGLGGEQFF	TGTGCCACCAGCAGGGTGCTGATACAGACAGGGTTAGGCGGTGAGCAGTTCTTC
-	TRBV19	TRBJ1-4	14	once	CASRGKSGFEKLFF	TGTGCCAGTAGGGGAAAGTCGGGATTCGAAAAACTGTTTTTT
TRBD1	TRBV19	TRBJ1-4	17	-	CASSSYTVDRAFRKLFF	TGTGCCAGTAGTTCCTACACTGTCGACAGGGCCTTTCGGAAACTGTTTTTT
-	TRBV28	TRBJ1-6	14	-	CASKTGSYNSPLHF	TGTGCCAGCAAGACTGGCTCCTATAATTCACCCCTCCACTTT
-	TRBV6-2/TRBV6-3	TRBJ1-1	13	-	CASSLGVGTEAFF	TGTGCCAGCAGCCTAGGGGTTGGCACTGAAGCTTTCTTT
TRBD1	TRBV5-1	TRBJ1-1	15	-	CASSLRIQGFPEAFF	TGCGCCAGCAGCTTAAGAATACAGGGGTTCCCTGAAGCTTTCTTT
-	TRBV28	TRBJ1-5	16	-	CASSPTSRYSNQPQHF	TGTGCCAGCAGTCCCACCTCACGGTATAGCAATCAGCCCCAGCATTTT
-	TRBV2	TRBJ1-1	12	-	CASSPTYGEAFF	TGTGCCAGCAGCCCGACGTACGGGGAAGCTTTCTTT
-	TRBV3-1/TRBV3-2	TRBJ2-1	14	-	CASSQERAYNEQFF	TGTGCCAGCAGCCAAGAGCGGGCCTACAATGAGCAGTTCTTC
-	TRBV11-2	TRBJ2-7	15	few	CASSSTPPTRYEQYF	TGTGCCAGCAGCTCCACCCCTCCGACTAGGTACGAGCAGTACTTC
TRBD1	TRBV28	TRBJ1-6	15	-	CASSSAGTGDSPLHF	TGTGCCAGCAGCTCCGCTGGGACAGGGGATTCACCCCTCCACTTT
TRBD1	TRBV11-3	TRBJ2-1	16	-	CASSPEGDRSRDEQFF	TGTGCCAGCAGCCCCGAGGGGGACAGGTCCAGGGATGAGCAGTTCTTC
-	TRBV5-1	TRBJ2-2	13	few	CASSLTATGELFF	TGCGCCAGCAGCTTGACGGCGACTGGGGAGCTGTTTTTT
-	TRBV29-1	TRBJ1-3	15	-	CSVELGTDSGNTIYF	TGCAGCGTTGAACTTGGGACTGACTCTGGAAACACCATATATTTT
-	TRBV27	TRBJ2-2	13	once	CASSTGVTGELFF	TGTGCCAGCAGTACGGGGGTAACCGGGGAGCTGTTTTTT
-	TRBV28	TRBJ1-2	16	-	CASSFSGGRRSGGYTF	TGTGCCAGCAGTTTTAGTGGAGGGAGACGCTCCGGAGGCTACACCTTC
TRBD2	TRBV2	TRBJ2-1	17	-	CARRGLAGGDSYNEQFF	TGTGCCCGAAGGGGACTAGCGGGGGGTGACTCCTACAATGAGCAGTTCTTC
TRBD1	TRBV12-3/TRBV12-4	TRBJ1-1	13	-	CASSFFRTGEAFF	TGTGCCAGCAGTTTCTTCCGGACAGGTGAAGCTTTCTTT
-	TRBV29-1	TRBJ1-5	12	-	CSVSQYNQPQHF	TGCAGCGTTTCCCAGTACAATCAGCCCCAGCATTTT
-	TRBV28	TRBJ1-2	14	-	CASSLSGGASFYTF	TGTGCCAGCAGCTTATCGGGGGGCGCGAGCTTCTACACCTTC
-	TRBV20-1	TRBJ2-4	10	-	CSARETSTYF	TGCAGTGCTAGAGAAACTAGTACCTACTTC
TRBD1	TRBV19	TRBJ2-2	14	-	CASKQGALGGELFF	TGTGCCAGTAAACAGGGGGCGCTCGGCGGGGAGCTGTTTTTT
-	TRBV29-1	TRBJ1-2	12	-	CSVEVGGYGYTF	TGCAGCGTTGAAGTAGGGGGCTATGGCTACACCTTC
-	TRBV12-5	TRBJ2-3	11	-	CASGILDTQYF	TGTGCTAGTGGTATATTGGATACGCAGTATTTT
-	TRBV18	TRBJ2-1	12	-	CASSTNTGEQFF	TGTGCCAGCTCAACCAATACAGGGGAGCAGTTCTTC
-	TRBV30	TRBJ1-2	11	-	CAWSVGVGYTF	TGTGCCTGGAGTGTAGGGGTGGGCTACACCTTC